This T cell receptor (beta chain) was captured by sequencing in a study of blood T cell repertoires in COVID-19. Study-level information: Italy, Spain and the United States were the sources of the convalescent and acute COVID-19 samples. In each case, the material was cDNA or gDNA derived from T cells, B-cell-depleted T cells, or PBMCs.

This CDR3 is 22 amino acids long. The V end lost 3 bases, the J end lost 0 bases, and 32 bases lay between the germline ends. In the original workflow: Reference gene primer amplification in the assay estimated nucleated cell counts. TCRdb's table, derived via immunoSEQ multiplex PCR, lists solely in-frame clones and lacks some. For V, J and clone size, that table is used; D and trimming come from the DNA. The sample comprises fewer than 150,000 clones, approximately 84% of which are singletons, and around 3.5% rests with the top ten. The rearrangement joins TRBV23-1 to TRBJ1-1, with a weak D call TRBD1 (5 bases). TRBV23-1 counts as an open reading frame of uncertain function. This clonotype was obtained from a man aged 35 to 55 with acute or convalescent COVID-19. The sample taken for sequencing was peripheral blood. This CDR3 reads CASSHARRRSRDCRAMNTEAFF. The DNA for the CDR3 is TGCGCCAGCAGTCACGCCCGTAGACGGAGCAGGGACTGCCGCGCCATGAACACTGAAGCTTTCTTT.